These 21 T cell receptor beta chains share one sample of origin, sequenced in a study of identical twins. TCRdb passed the 5' RACE reads through MiXCR, listing each CDR3 protein once. This table has about 200,000 distinct CDR3 sequences, roughly a tenth appearing once. The material sequenced was memory (CD45RO+) T cells sorted from blood. These receptor sequences come from a woman between 18 and 29 years old in good health.

Points on this clonotype: One end of the junction fails to match germline, which may point to a read error. The chain joins TRBV11-2 to TRBJ2-1; a weak D match, TRBD1 (5 bases). There are 12 residues in the CDR3. Germline V gene lookup returns CDR1 SGHAT and CDR2 FQNNGV. Written as DNA, the CDR3 is TGTGCCAGCACCTTATTGACAGAGGAGCAGTTCTTC. The encoded protein is CASTLLTEEQFF. The complete variable domain, with remaining parts taken from reference TRBV11-2 and TRBJ2-1, reads EAGVAQSPRYKIIEKRQSVAFWCNPISGHATLYWYQQILGQGPKLLIQFQNNGVVDDSQLPKDRFSAERLKGVDSTLKIQPAKLEDSAVYLCASTLLTEEQFFGPGTRLTVL.

The chain carries TRBV5-1 and TRBJ2-3; TRBD2 might be the D (6 bases). V was cut by 6 bases and J by 3 bases, with 20 bases left in between. The CDR3 is 16 amino acids. In germline, CDR1 is SGHRS, CDR2 YFSETQ. The CDR3 here is CASKGAGLGRTDTQYF. The CDR3 coding sequence is TGCGCCAGCAAGGGCGCGGGCCTAGGGAGGACAGATACGCAGTATTTT.

This chain joins TRBV5-1 and TRBJ2-3, with TRBD2 identical over 7 bases. Germline assignment: CDR1 SGHRS and CDR2 YFSETQ. V dropped 1 base and J dropped 1; count of bases not matched to a gene: 9. The CDR3 spans 17 residues. DNA of the CDR3: TGCGCCAGCAGCTTGTCTTTTAGCGGGCTCCGCACAGATACGCAGTATTTT. Translating it yields CASSLSFSGLRTDTQYF.

This clonotype was found a few times. This chain links TRBV5-1 with TRBJ1-2; 11 bases match TRBD1. The ends lost 4 bases at V and 13 bases at J; junction bases unmatched: 9. Germline assignment: CDR1 SGHRS and CDR2 YFSETQ. The CDR3 spans 13 residues. CDR3 amino acids: CASSGDGQGAGTF. The CDR3 nucleotides read TGCGCCAGCAGCGGGGACGGACAGGGGGCAGGCACCTTC.

This clonotype was seen repeatedly, ten times or more. The gene calls are TRBV10-3 and TRBJ1-4; D not resolved. The ends were cut back, 3 bases at V and 3 bases at J, with 8 bases in the middle. CDR1 and CDR2 (germline): ENHRY, SYGVKD. The CDR3 is 14 amino acids. The CDR3 coding sequence is TGTGCCATCAGTGAATCAGCACCTAATGAAAAACTGTTTTTT. The encoded protein is CAISESAPNEKLFF.

This chain links TRBV20-1 with TRBJ1-2; 8 nucleotides agree with TRBD1. This CDR3 comprises 13 residues. V shed 6 bases and J 5 bases; nucleotides not matched to a gene: 8. Per the germline V gene, CDR1 is DFQATT and CDR2 is SNEGSKA (reference sequence). The CDR3 is CSAVVDRGYGYTF. As DNA, the CDR3 is TGCAGTGCAGTTGTAGACAGGGGATATGGCTACACCTTC.

Of note for this clonotype: One end of the junction is discordant with germline, which a read error may explain. The rearrangement uses TRBV2 and TRBJ1-5, with D perhaps TRBD1 (5 bases). Germline V gene lookup returns CDR1 SNHLY and CDR2 FYNNEI. There are 13 residues in the CDR3. The CDR3 loop reads CASKGRENQLQHF. The DNA of the CDR3 is TGTGCCAGCAAAGGCAGGGAGAATCAGCTCCAGCATTTT.

There are a few counts of this clonotype. This chain connects TRBV7-9 to TRBJ2-7; 9 bases are a match to TRBD1. Germline loops: CDR1 SEHNR, CDR2 FQNEAQ (reference sequence). V was clipped by 0 bases and J by 3 bases; unmatched bases: 6. This CDR3 has 16 residues. This CDR3 reads CASSLAPGTGLYEQYF. In nucleotides, the CDR3 is TGTGCCAGCAGCTTAGCCCCCGGGACAGGGCTCTACGAGCAGTACTTC.

A few counts support this clonotype. The rearrangement links TRBV4-3 to TRBJ1-3; D gene unclear. There are 16 residues in the CDR3. V lost 0 bases and J 0 bases, leaving 9 bases between the germline ends. CDR1 and CDR2 from the germline V gene are LGHNA and YSLEER. The CDR3 sequence: CASSQDYGYSGNTIYF. The CDR3 nucleotides read TGCGCCAGCAGCCAAGATTACGGTTACTCTGGAAACACCATATATTTT.

This clonotype has ten or more counts. This rearrangement joins TRBV2 to TRBJ2-3; D is undetermined. Germline CDR1 is SNHLY and CDR2 is FYNNEI. The CDR3 consists of 12 residues. V was clipped by 5 bases and J by 6 bases, with 9 bases between them. CDR3 in DNA: TGTGCCAGCAGTTCCCACGGCGATACGCAGTATTTT. This encodes CASSSHGDTQYF. The whole variable domain, remainder taken from reference TRBV2 and TRBJ2-3, is EPEVTQTPSHQVTQMGQEVILRCVPISNHLYFYWYRQILGQKVEFLVSFYNNEISEKSEIFDDQFSVERPDGSNFTLKIRSTKLEDSAMYFCASSSHGDTQYFGPGTRLTVL.

This clonotype was observed at least ten times. V gene TRBV12-3 or TRBV12-4 combines with J gene TRBJ2-1, with a tentative D call TRBD2 (6 bases). This CDR3 has 12 residues. Between the trimmed V and J ends, which lost 6 bases and 9 bases, there was a span of 12 bases. DNA of the CDR3: TGTGCCAGCAGGCGGGACTGGAGTGAGCAGTTCTTC. It yields the protein CASRRDWSEQFF.

The gene calls are TRBV5-1 and TRBJ2-5, with D possibly TRBD1 on 6 matching bases. Trimming took off 4 bases at V and 5 bases at J, with 15 bases between the two ends. Germline V CDR1 and CDR2: SGHRS, YFSETQ. The CDR3 is made up of 14 amino acids. In DNA form, the CDR3 reads TGCGCCAGCAGCCCGCGGACAGTTCTGGAGACCCAGTACTTC. The encoded protein is CASSPRTVLETQYF.

This clonotype has ten or more counts. The CDR3 loop reads CASSPDLYEQYF. The CDR3 DNA is TGCGCCAGCAGCCCGGACCTCTACGAGCAGTACTTC. The chain employs TRBV5-1 and TRBJ2-7; no firm D call. The CDR3 extends over 12 amino acids. Germline values: CDR1 SGHRS, CDR2 YFSETQ. V shed 4 bases and J shed 3 bases, with 8 bases lying between them. The variable domain in full, completed from reference TRBV5-1 and TRBJ2-7, reads KAGVTQTPRYLIKTRGQQVTLSCSPISGHRSVSWYQQTPGQGLQFLFEYFSETQRNKGNFPGRFSGRQFSNSRSEMNVSTLELGDSALYLCASSPDLYEQYFGPGTRLTVT.

The chain joins TRBV5-1 to TRBJ2-1; possible D gene TRBD2, 6 bases. From germline, CDR1 is SGHRS and CDR2 YFSETQ. V shed 4 bases and J shed 6 bases, with 17 bases lying between them. CDR3 length: 15 residues. The CDR3 reads CASSPREQGRNEQFF. The CDR3 DNA follows: TGCGCCAGCAGCCCCCGGGAGCAGGGTCGCAATGAGCAGTTCTTC.

In this sample, this clonotype turned up a few times. J is TRBJ1-1 and V is TRBV18; TRBD1 agrees at 9 bases. Germline assignment: CDR1 KGHSH and CDR2 LQKENI. The J segment lost 1 base and the V segment lost 5 bases, leaving 2 bases of the junction unmatched. The CDR3 covers 14 residues. CDR3 sequence: CASSAQGANTEAFF. In DNA, the CDR3 is TGTGCCAGCTCAGCACAGGGGGCGAACACTGAAGCTTTCTTT.

Many counts were recorded for this clonotype. J is TRBJ2-2 and V is TRBV29-1; TRBD1 aligns across 9 bases. Losses at the gene ends were 7 bases for V and 7 bases for J; bases not matched to a gene: 10. This CDR3 is 14 amino acids long. CDR1 and CDR2 from the germline V gene are SQVTM and ANQGSEA. In DNA form, the CDR3 reads TGCAGCGGTACTAGGACAGGGGTGGACGGGGAGCTGTTTTTT. Translating gives CSGTRTGVDGELFF.

This clonotype was counted between two and nine times. Sequence at one end of the junction differs from germline and may be a read error. The chain couples TRBV7-7 to TRBJ2-5; 8 bases match TRBD2. The CDR3 contains 15 residues. Germline values: CDR1 SSHAT, CDR2 FNYEAQ (reference sequence). The CDR3 coding sequence is TGTGCTAGCAGCTCCACGGGGGGGCCATCAGAGACCCAGTACTTC. It specifies CASSSTGGPSETQYF.

This clonotype was seen ten or more times. The V gene is TRBV7-9, the J gene TRBJ1-1; 8 nucleotides align to TRBD1. The CDR3 is 14 residues long. The J segment lost 1 base and the V segment lost 5 bases, leaving 3 bases of the junction unmatched. Germline CDR1 and CDR2: SEHNR and FQNEAQ (reference sequence). In DNA, the CDR3 is TGTGCCAGCAGCCAAGGACAGGGGAACACTGAAGCTTTCTTT. Amino acid sequence: CASSQGQGNTEAFF.

The sample holds many counts of this clonotype. The genes are TRBV12-3 or TRBV12-4 and TRBJ1-5; 9 nucleotides match TRBD1. Trimming cost V 7 bases and J 5 bases; bases outside gene matches: 6. This CDR3 is 14 amino acids long. CDR3 coding DNA: TGTGCCAGCAACTTGTGGGACAGGGATCAGCCCCAGCATTTT. Protein sequence: CASNLWDRDQPQHF.

This clonotype was seen more than once but under ten times. The chain combines TRBV7-2 with TRBJ2-1; D may correspond to TRBD1 or TRBD2 (6 bases each). The CDR3 is made up of 16 amino acids. V was cut by 5 bases and J by 10 bases, with 24 bases left in between. Germline CDR1 SGHTA, CDR2 FQGNSA. CDR3 nucleotides: TGTGCCAGCAGCCAGGGGCCCCTGACTAGTAGGACAGAGCAGTTCTTC. It translates to CASSQGPLTSRTEQFF.

J is TRBJ2-2 and V is TRBV9; 15 bases map to TRBD2. Looked up from germline, CDR1 is SGDLS and CDR2 is YYNGEE. The CDR3 has 20 residues. After removal of 2 bases from V and 1 base from J, the junction contained 9 bases not matched to a gene. The CDR3 nucleotides are TGTGCCAGCAGCGTCTCAGGACTAGCGGGAGGGAATGGGAACACCGGGGAGCTGTTTTTT. Residues: CASSVSGLAGGNGNTGELFF.